This TCR beta chain was recorded in a study of cytomegalovirus exposure and HLA in healthy donors. The CDR3 length is 13 residues. Looked up from germline, CDR1 is SGHTA and CDR2 is FQGTGA. V shed 6 bases and J 7 bases; nucleotides not matched to a gene: 7. Details on this clone: Antigen: not known.

With 60 Vbeta and 13 Jbeta primers, the PCR was carried out. Sequencing used immunoSEQ multiplex PCR; TCRdb keeps in-frame clones, though not all of them. The sample lists some 84,000 clones, roughly 73% occurring once. Study outcomes and limitations: Sequencing artifact likely explains a cluster of highly shared sequence variants. In a later analysis, V- and J-gene trimming of beta chains associated with a DCLRE1C missense variant, replicated independently.

The chain links TRBV7-3 to TRBJ1-2, with TRBD1 matching 8 bases. Specimen: PBMCs. The source of this sequence is a male donor in good health and CMV-seropositive. The DNA for the CDR3 is TGTGCCAGCAGTCTAGGACAGGGTCGTGGCTACACCTTC. Its protein is CASSLGQGRGYTF.